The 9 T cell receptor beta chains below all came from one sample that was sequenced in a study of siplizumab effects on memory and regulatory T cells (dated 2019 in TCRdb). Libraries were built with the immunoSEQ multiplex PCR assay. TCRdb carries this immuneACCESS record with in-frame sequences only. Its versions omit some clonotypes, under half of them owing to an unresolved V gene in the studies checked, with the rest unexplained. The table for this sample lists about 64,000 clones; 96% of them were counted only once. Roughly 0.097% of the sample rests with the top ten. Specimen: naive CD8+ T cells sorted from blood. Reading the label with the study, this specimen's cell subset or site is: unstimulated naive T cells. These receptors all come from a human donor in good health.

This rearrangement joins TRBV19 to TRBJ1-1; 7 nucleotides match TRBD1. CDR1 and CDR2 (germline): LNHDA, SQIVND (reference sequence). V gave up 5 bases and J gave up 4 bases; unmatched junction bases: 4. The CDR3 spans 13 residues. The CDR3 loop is CASSATGITEAFF. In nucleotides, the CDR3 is TGTGCCAGTAGTGCGACAGGGATCACTGAAGCTTTCTTT.

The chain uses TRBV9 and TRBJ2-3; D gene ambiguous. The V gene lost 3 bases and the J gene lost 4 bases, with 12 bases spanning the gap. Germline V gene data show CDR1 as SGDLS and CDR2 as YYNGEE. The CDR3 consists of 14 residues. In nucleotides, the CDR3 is TGTGCCAGCAGCGGCGGATCAAGGGCAGATACGCAGTATTTT. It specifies CASSGGSRADTQYF.

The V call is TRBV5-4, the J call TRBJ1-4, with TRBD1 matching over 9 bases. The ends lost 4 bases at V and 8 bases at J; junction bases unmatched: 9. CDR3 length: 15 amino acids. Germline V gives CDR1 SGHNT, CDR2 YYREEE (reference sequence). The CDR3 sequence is CASSLQGARGEKLFF. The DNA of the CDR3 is TGTGCCAGCAGCCTACAGGGGGCAAGAGGAGAAAAACTGTTTTTT.

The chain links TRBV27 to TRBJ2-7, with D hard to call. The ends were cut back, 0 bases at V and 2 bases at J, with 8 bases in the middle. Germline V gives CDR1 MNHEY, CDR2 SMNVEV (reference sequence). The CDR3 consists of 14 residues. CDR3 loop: CASSLSGKTYEQYF. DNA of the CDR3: TGTGCCAGCAGTTTATCAGGGAAAACCTACGAGCAGTACTTC.

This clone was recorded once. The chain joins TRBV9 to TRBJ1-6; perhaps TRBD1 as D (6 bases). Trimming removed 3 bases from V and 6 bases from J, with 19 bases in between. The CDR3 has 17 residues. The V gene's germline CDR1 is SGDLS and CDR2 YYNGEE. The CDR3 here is CASSEGGHGVGNSPLHF. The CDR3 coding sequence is TGTGCCAGCAGCGAGGGGGGACACGGTGTAGGTAATTCACCCCTCCACTTT. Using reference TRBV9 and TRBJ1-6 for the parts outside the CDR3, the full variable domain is DSGVTQTPKHLITATGQRVTLRCSPRSGDLSVYWYQQSLDQGLQFLIQYYNGEERAKGNILERFSAQQFPDLHSELNLSSLELGDSALYFCASSEGGHGVGNSPLHFGNGTRLTVT.

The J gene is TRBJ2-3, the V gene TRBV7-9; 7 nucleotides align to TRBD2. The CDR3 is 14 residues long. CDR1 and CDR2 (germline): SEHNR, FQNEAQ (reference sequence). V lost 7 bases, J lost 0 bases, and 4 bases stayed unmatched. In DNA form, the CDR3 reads TGTGCCAGCAACCAGCGGGGTAGCACAGATACGCAGTATTTT. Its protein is CASNQRGSTDTQYF.

CDR3 DNA: TGTGCCAGCAGTGAAGGGCTCAGCTCCTACGAGCAGTACTTC. It yields the protein CASSEGLSSYEQYF. The V call is TRBV6-1, the J call TRBJ2-7; D gene ambiguous. The CDR3 totals 14 residues. V lost 1 base to trimming and J lost 0 bases, with 7 bases between them. CDR1 is MNHNS and CDR2 is SASEGT in the germline V gene.

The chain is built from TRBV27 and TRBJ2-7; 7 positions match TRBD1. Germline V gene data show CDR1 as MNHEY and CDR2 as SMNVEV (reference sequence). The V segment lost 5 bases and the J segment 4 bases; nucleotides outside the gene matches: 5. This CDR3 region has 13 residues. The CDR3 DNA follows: TGTGCCAGCAGTACCCCACAGGGGTACGAGCAGTACTTC. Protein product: CASSTPQGYEQYF.

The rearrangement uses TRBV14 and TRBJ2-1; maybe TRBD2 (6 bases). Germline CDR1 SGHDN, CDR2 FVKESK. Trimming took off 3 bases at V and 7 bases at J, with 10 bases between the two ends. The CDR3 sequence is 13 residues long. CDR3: CASSQEGANEQFF. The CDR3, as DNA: TGTGCCAGCAGCCAGGAGGGAGCTAATGAGCAGTTCTTC.